This T cell receptor beta chain was found in a study of control samples from healthy donors and cancer patients. Data came from immunoSEQ multiplex PCR; TCRdb stores just in-frame clones and leaves some out. The sample records under 450,000 clones, around nine tenths being singletons. In this sample, this clone turned up once. V gave up 2 bases and J gave up 6 bases, with 14 bases separating them. The CDR3 is made up of 15 amino acids. From germline, CDR1 is SGDLS and CDR2 YYNGEE. The sample comprised PBMCs. This chain joins TRBV9 and TRBJ1-4; TRBD1 is a possible D gene (6 bases). This receptor was identified in a man aged 35 to 55 with head and neck cancer. The DNA of the CDR3 is TGTGCCAGCAGCGTGGGGGGGCGAACGGATGAAAAACTGTTTTTT. This codes for CASSVGGRTDEKLFF.